The present TCR beta chain was sequenced within a study of blood T cell repertoires in COVID-19. Study background: Acute and convalescent COVID-19 samples came from the United States, Italy and Spain. Sample material is recorded as cDNA or gDNA derived from T cells, B-cell-depleted T cells, or PBMCs.

Per the authors' pipeline: Nucleated cell number was recorded as an estimate derived from reference gene primer amplification. Clones were sequenced by immunoSEQ multiplex PCR, and TCRdb holds only the in-frame ones, with some missing. Clone size and the V and J calls come from that table; the DNA yielded D and trimming. The data contain 400,000 to 500,000 clones, 70% to 90% of them singletons. Trimming shortened V by 0 bases and J by 3 bases, and 12 bases separated the two germline ends. This CDR3 has 16 residues. In germline, CDR1 is SGHNT, CDR2 YYREEE (reference sequence). The specimen sequenced was peripheral blood. The gene calls are TRBV5-4 and TRBJ2-2, with a possible D match to TRBD1 (6 bases). The source is a woman aged 30 to 39 with active or convalescent COVID-19. The DNA of the CDR3 is TGTGCCAGCAGCTTGGATATACAGGGACACACCGGGGAGCTGTTTTTT. Translated, it gives CASSLDIQGHTGELFF. Drawing the rest from reference TRBV5-4 and TRBJ2-2, the complete variable domain is ETGVTQSPTHLIKTRGQQVTLRCSSQSGHNTVSWYQQALGQGPQFIFQYYREEENGRGNFPPRFSGLQFPNYSSELNVNALELDDSALYLCASSLDIQGHTGELFFGEGSRLTVL.